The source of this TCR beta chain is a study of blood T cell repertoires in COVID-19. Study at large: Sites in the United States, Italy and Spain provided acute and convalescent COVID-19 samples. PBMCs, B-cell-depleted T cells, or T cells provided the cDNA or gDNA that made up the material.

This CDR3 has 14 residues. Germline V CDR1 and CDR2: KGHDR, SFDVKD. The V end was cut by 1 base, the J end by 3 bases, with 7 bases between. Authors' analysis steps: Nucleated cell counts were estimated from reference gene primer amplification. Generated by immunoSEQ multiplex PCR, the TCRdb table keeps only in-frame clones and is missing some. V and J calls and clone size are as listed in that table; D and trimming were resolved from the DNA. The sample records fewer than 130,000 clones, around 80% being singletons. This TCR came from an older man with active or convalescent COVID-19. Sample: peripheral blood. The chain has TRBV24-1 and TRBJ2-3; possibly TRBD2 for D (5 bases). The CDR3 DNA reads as TGTGCCACCAGTGATTTTAGGGAGACAGATACGCAGTATTTT. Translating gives CATSDFRETDTQYF.